This T cell receptor (beta chain) was obtained from a study of post-analysis software for immune sequencing data. Findings of the study overall: Normalized Chao1 diversity in multiple sclerosis patients fell significantly below that of controls. In patients, TRBV5-6, TRBV5-1 and TRBV20-1 belonged to five TRBV segments found more frequently than in controls.

Worth noting for this clonotype: Its antigen is still unknown.

Germline lookup yields CDR1 MNHEY and CDR2 SVGAGI. The CDR3 runs 16 residues. The trim removed 6 bases at V and 0 bases at J, leaving 7 bases unmatched. Every TCR beta cDNA library bore unique molecular identifiers. TCRdb reprocessed the PCR reads via MiXCR and lists one record per CDR3 protein. In the table there are approximately 660,000 distinct CDR3 sequences, 55% to 60% of which are singletons. Sequences were obtained from blood. This TCR was recovered from a girl aged 2 to 9 with multiple sclerosis. V usage is TRBV6-5 and J usage is TRBJ1-1; TRBD1 aligns across 10 bases. CDR3 in DNA: TGTGCCAGCAGCCCCGGGACAGGGGCCATGAACACTGAAGCTTTCTTT. Its protein product is CASSPGTGAMNTEAFF.